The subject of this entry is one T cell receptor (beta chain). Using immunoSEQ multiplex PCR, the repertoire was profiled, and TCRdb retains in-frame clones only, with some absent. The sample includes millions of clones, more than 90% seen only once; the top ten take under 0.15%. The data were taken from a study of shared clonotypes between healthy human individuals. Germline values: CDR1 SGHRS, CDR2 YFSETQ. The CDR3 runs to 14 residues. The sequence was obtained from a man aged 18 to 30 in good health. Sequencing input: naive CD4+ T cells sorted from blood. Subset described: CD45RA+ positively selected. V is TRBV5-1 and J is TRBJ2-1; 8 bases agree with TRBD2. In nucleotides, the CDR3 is TGCGCATCACATTTGGGACTAGACTACAATGAGCAGTTCTTC. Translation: CASHLGLDYNEQFF. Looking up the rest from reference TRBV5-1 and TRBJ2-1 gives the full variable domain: KAGVTQTPRYLIKTRGQQVTLSCSPISGHRSVSWYQQTPGQGLQFLFEYFSETQRNKGNFPGRFSGRQFSNSRSEMNVSTLELGDSALYLCASHLGLDYNEQFFGPGTRLTVL.